A single sample gave rise to the 2 T cell receptor beta chains below, sequenced in a study of identical twins. TCRdb independently ran MiXCR on the 5' RACE reads; one entry per CDR3 protein. The profile covers about 240,000 distinct CDR3 sequences, with about 13% appearing a single time and 3.5% to 5% taken by the ten largest. Separately, the same data were catalogued under a study of yellow fever vaccine responses in identical twins.

The sequenced sample consisted of memory (CD45RO+) T cells sorted from blood. The receptor source for this set is a woman aged 18-29 years in good health.

This clonotype was counted between two and nine times. V and J are TRBV20-1 and TRBJ2-3; D may correspond to TRBD1 or TRBD2 (7 bases each). This CDR3 comprises 17 residues. Germline V CDR1 and CDR2: DFQATT, SNEGSKA (reference sequence). V lost 5 bases, J lost 6 bases, and 27 bases lay in between. CDR3 amino acids: CSAEGGTTGLTPDTQYF. The CDR3 DNA is TGCAGTGCTGAGGGGGGGACGACAGGGTTAACGCCGGATACGCAGTATTTT.

The chain has TRBV3-1 and TRBJ2-7, with D possibly matching TRBD2 (6 bases). The CDR3 spans 15 residues. Between the trimmed V and J ends, which lost 1 base and 2 bases, there was a span of 12 bases. Germline assignment: CDR1 LGHDT and CDR2 YNNKEL (reference sequence). The CDR3 nucleotides are TGTGCCAGCAGCCAAGCCCCGGGGGAGACCTACGAGCAGTACTTC. Amino acids: CASSQAPGETYEQYF.